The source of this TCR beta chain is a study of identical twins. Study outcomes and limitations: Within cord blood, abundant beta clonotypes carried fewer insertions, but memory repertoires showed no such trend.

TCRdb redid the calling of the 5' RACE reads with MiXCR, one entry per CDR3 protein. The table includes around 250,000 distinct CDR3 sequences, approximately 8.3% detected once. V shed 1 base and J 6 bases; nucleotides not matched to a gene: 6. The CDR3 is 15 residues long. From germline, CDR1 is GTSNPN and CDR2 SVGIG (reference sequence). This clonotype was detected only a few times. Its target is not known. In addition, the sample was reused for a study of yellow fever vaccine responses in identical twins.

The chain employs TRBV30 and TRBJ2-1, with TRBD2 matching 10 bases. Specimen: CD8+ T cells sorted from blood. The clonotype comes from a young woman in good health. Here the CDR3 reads CAWSGGLAWVNEQFF. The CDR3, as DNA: TGTGCCTGGAGTGGGGGACTAGCGTGGGTCAATGAGCAGTTCTTC.